The 13 T cell receptor beta chains below were found in one sample sequenced in a study of blood T cell repertoires in COVID-19 (dated by TCRdb to about 2020). Receptor libraries were prepared by the immunoSEQ multiplex PCR assay. TCRdb mirrors the immuneACCESS table, restricted to in-frame sequences. Some clones are absent from its copies; in checked studies, under half trace to an unresolved V gene, and the reason for the others is unknown. This sample is represented by roughly 200,000 clones; more than 75% of them were singletons. 0.8% to 1% of the sample is taken by the ten largest. Sequencing was performed on peripheral blood. The receptors here all came from a woman younger than 35 who had recovered from COVID-19.

This chain's CDR3 is CASSLGPGQGEGNTIYF. The CDR3 DNA follows: TGTGCCAGCAGCTTGGGCCCGGGACAGGGTGAAGGAAACACCATATATTTT. The gene calls are TRBV5-6 and TRBJ1-3, with TRBD1 matching over 9 bases. This CDR3 has 17 residues. Germline assignment: CDR1 SGHDT and CDR2 YYEEEE. J gave up 4 bases and V 0 bases, and 8 bases lay outside the gene matches. The whole variable domain, remainder taken from reference TRBV5-6 and TRBJ1-3, is DAGVTQSPTHLIKTRGQQVTLRCSPKSGHDTVSWYQQALGQGPQFIFQYYEEEERQRGNFPDRFSGHQFPNYSSELNVNALLLGDSALYLCASSLGPGQGEGNTIYFGEGSWLTVV.

The chain is built from TRBV4-2 and TRBJ2-1; 10 bases are shared with TRBD2. V lost 1 base to trimming and J lost 5 bases; unmatched junction nucleotides: 5. This CDR3 has 16 amino acids. Per germline, CDR1 LGHNA and CDR2 YNFKEQ. The CDR3 sequence is CASSQVGLAGDNEQFF. CDR3 coding DNA: TGTGCCAGCAGCCAAGTGGGGCTAGCGGGGGACAATGAGCAGTTCTTC.

The chain carries TRBV6-5 and TRBJ1-6; D is unclear. This CDR3 contains 16 residues. V was pared by 4 bases and J by 0 bases, with 10 bases between. Germline assignment: CDR1 MNHEY and CDR2 SVGAGI. CDR3 bases: TGTGCCAGCAGTTCCAAGATTAGCTCCTATAATTCACCCCTCCACTTT. Encoded protein: CASSSKISSYNSPLHF.

The chain uses TRBV6-4 and TRBJ1-1, with TRBD1 matching 9 bases. CDR3 length equals 14 residues. Germline assignment: CDR1 MRHNA and CDR2 SNTAGT. V was clipped by 7 bases and J by 2 bases; unmatched bases: 5. CDR3 loop: CASKLGQGNTEAFF. The CDR3 DNA reads as TGTGCCAGCAAACTGGGACAGGGCAACACTGAAGCTTTCTTT.

Only a few counts were recorded for this clone. This rearrangement joins TRBV28 to TRBJ1-5; 7 bases line up with TRBD1. The germline V gene has CDR1 MDHEN and CDR2 SYDVKM. The CDR3 is 16 residues long. V shed 5 bases and J 2 bases; nucleotides not matched to a gene: 9. The CDR3 bases are TGTGCCAGCAGTCCTGACAGGGTTTCGGGCAATCAGCCCCAGCATTTT. It yields the protein CASSPDRVSGNQPQHF.

The J gene is TRBJ2-5, the V gene TRBV7-2, with 11 bases matching TRBD2. The junction had 7 bases not matched to a gene; V was cut back by 6 bases and J by 1 base. The CDR3 extends over 16 amino acids. Germline-derived CDR1 and CDR2 are SGHTA and FQGNSA. The DNA for the CDR3 is TGTGCCAGCAGAAACTCTAGCGGGGGGTCCCAAGAGACCCAGTACTTC. This sequence encodes CASRNSSGGSQETQYF.

This clone turned up a few times. V is TRBV5-1 and J is TRBJ2-1; 10 nucleotides line up with TRBD2. The germline CDR1 and CDR2 sequences are SGHRS and YFSETQ. Germline trimming cut 0 bases from V and 8 bases from J; bases unmatched to any gene: 5. This CDR3 contains 15 residues. The CDR3: CASSLVSSGGYEQFF. CDR3 in DNA: TGCGCCAGCAGCTTGGTGTCTAGCGGGGGCTATGAGCAGTTCTTC.

The rearrangement links TRBV2 to TRBJ1-5; no definite D call. Trimming left V 0 bases short and J 6 bases short, with 9 bases between. CDR1 is SNHLY, CDR2 FYNNEI, per germline. The CDR3 runs to 14 residues. The CDR3 region has the DNA TGTGCCAGCAGTGAAGCGCTTCTGGCTCAGCCCCAGCATTTT. Encoded protein: CASSEALLAQPQHF.

This sequence joins TRBV24-1 and TRBJ1-5; TRBD1 agrees at 7 bases. Germline V gives CDR1 KGHDR, CDR2 SFDVKD. The CDR3 sequence is 14 residues long. Germline trimming cut 2 bases from V and 11 bases from J; bases unmatched to any gene: 8. This CDR3 is CATSDSRARGAQHF. In nucleotides, the CDR3 is TGTGCCACCAGTGATTCGAGGGCCAGGGGGGCCCAGCATTTT.

This chain connects TRBV5-1 to TRBJ1-1; no firm D call. CDR3 size: 14 residues. Trimming removed 0 bases from V and 2 bases from J, with 8 bases in between. Germline CDR1 SGHRS, CDR2 YFSETQ. CDR3 loop: CASSLDNQNTEAFF. The DNA of the CDR3 is TGCGCCAGCAGCTTGGACAATCAAAACACTGAAGCTTTCTTT.

V and J are TRBV27 and TRBJ2-5; the match to TRBD1 covers 7 bases. Germline CDR1 and CDR2: MNHEY and SMNVEV (reference sequence). This CDR3 comprises 14 residues. Trimming cost V 1 base and J 2 bases; bases outside gene matches: 1. In DNA, the CDR3 is TGTGCCAGCAGTTTATTGGACAGGCAAGAGACCCAGTACTTC. It encodes CASSLLDRQETQYF.

The chain joins TRBV6-4 to TRBJ2-1; D possibly corresponds to TRBD1 (5 bases). The germline CDR1 and CDR2 sequences are MRHNA and SNTAGT. V was cut by 5 bases and J by 8 bases, with 22 bases left in between. The CDR3 sequence is 16 residues long. The CDR3 is CASSPRPDSESDEQFF. The CDR3 region has the DNA TGTGCCAGCAGTCCCCGACCCGACAGCGAGAGCGATGAGCAGTTCTTC.

In this sample, this clone turned up a few times. V and J are TRBV9 and TRBJ1-1, with a possible D match to TRBD1 (6 bases). Germline V lookup: CDR1 SGDLS, CDR2 YYNGEE. V was shortened by 0 bases and J by 11 bases, with 20 bases between the two germline ends. This CDR3 spans 15 amino acids. CDR3 in DNA: TGTGCCAGCAGCGTAGCCGAGACAGGTACCCTTACGGCTTTCTTT. As protein: CASSVAETGTLTAFF.